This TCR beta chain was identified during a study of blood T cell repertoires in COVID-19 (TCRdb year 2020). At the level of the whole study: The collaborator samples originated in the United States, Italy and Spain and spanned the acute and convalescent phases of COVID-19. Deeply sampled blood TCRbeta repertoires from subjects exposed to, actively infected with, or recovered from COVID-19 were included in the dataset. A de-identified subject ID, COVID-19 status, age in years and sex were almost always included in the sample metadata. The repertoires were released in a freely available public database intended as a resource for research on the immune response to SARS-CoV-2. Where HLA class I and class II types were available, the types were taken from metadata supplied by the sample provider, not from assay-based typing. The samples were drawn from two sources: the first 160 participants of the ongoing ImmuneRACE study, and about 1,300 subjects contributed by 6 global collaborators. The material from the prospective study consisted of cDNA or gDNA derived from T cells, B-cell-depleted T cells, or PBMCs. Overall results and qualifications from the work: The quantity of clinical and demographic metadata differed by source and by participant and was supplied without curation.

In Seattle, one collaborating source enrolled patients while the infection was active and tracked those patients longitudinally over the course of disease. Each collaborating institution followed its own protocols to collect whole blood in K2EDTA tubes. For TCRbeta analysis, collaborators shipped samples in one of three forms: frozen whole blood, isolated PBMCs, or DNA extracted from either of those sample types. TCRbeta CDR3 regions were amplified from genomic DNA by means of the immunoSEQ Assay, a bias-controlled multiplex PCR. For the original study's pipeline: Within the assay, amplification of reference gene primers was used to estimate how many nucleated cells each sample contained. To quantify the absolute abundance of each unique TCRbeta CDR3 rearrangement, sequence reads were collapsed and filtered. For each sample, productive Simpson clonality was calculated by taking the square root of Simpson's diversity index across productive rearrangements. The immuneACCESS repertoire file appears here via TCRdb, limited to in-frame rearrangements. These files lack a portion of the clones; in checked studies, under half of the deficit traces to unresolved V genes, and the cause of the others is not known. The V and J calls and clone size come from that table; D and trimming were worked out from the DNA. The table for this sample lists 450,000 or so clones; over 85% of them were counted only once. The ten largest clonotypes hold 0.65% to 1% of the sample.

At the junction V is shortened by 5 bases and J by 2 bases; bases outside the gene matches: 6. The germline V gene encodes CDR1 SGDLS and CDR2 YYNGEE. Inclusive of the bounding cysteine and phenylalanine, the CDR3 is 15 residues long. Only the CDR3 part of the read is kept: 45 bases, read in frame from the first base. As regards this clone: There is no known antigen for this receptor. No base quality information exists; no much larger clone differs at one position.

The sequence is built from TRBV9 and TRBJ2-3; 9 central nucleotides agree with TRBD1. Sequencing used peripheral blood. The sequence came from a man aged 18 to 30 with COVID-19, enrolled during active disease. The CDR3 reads CASRVGQGNTDTQYF. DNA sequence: TGTGCCAGCAGAGTCGGACAGGGGAACACAGATACGCAGTATTTT.